Listed below are T cell receptor beta chains from one sample, sequenced in a study of T cells after yellow fever vaccination. TCRdb re-analysed the 5' RACE reads in MiXCR, keeping a single row per CDR3 protein. The sample contains about 300,000 distinct CDR3 sequences, around 6.8% of which appear only once. This specimen was PBMCs, taken approximately 47 days after the first yellow fever vaccination. The receptors were gathered from a man between 18 and 29 years old who received the YFV17D yellow fever vaccine. Both conserved end residues are part of each CDR3. The order of the fields is D gene, V gene, J gene, clone size, CDR3 DNA, CDR3 protein. The D gene is left open where the match is weak. Size is omitted from some rows. Given values are once, few, many or a class for expanded clones.

d_gene: .; v_gene: TRBV18; j_gene: TRBJ2-3; abundance: many; CDR3nt: TGTGCCAGCTCACGTGAGAGGGACATACTCTTACTGGATACGCAGTATTTT; CDR3aa: CASSRERDILLLDTQYF
d_gene: TRBD2; v_gene: TRBV5-4; j_gene: TRBJ2-3; abundance: .; CDR3nt: TGTGCCAGCAGCTACCCGACTAGCGGGGGGCTAGATACGCAGTATTTT; CDR3aa: CASSYPTSGGLDTQYF
d_gene: TRBD1; v_gene: TRBV7-9; j_gene: TRBJ2-5; abundance: many; CDR3nt: TGTGCCAGCACACCGGGACAGGGCTTTGTTCGGCGGGAGACCCAGTACTTC; CDR3aa: CASTPGQGFVRRETQYF
d_gene: TRBD1; v_gene: TRBV12-3/TRBV12-4; j_gene: TRBJ2-5; abundance: many; CDR3nt: TGTGCCAGCAGTGACTACAGGGGATCGGAGACCCAGTACTTC; CDR3aa: CASSDYRGSETQYF
d_gene: TRBD1; v_gene: TRBV29-1; j_gene: TRBJ1-1; abundance: many; CDR3nt: TGCAGCGCCCAAACAGGGGGGGACACTGAAGCTTTCTTT; CDR3aa: CSAQTGGDTEAFF
d_gene: .; v_gene: TRBV30; j_gene: TRBJ1-6; abundance: few; CDR3nt: TGTGCCTGGACGACAGGATCACCCCTCCACTTT; CDR3aa: CAWTTGSPLHF
d_gene: .; v_gene: TRBV7-2; j_gene: TRBJ1-5; abundance: few; CDR3nt: TGTGCCAGCAGCTTGCGGGGTTATAGCAATCAGCCCCAGCATTTT; CDR3aa: CASSLRGYSNQPQHF
d_gene: .; v_gene: TRBV20-1; j_gene: TRBJ1-5; abundance: few; CDR3nt: TGCAGTGCTAGTTCCCAGCCCCAGCATTTT; CDR3aa: CSASSQPQHF
d_gene: .; v_gene: TRBV5-1; j_gene: TRBJ1-2; abundance: .; CDR3nt: TGCGCCAGCAGCGGAGACAGTAACTATGGCTACACCTTC; CDR3aa: CASSGDSNYGYTF
d_gene: .; v_gene: TRBV19; j_gene: TRBJ2-1; abundance: few; CDR3nt: TGTGCCAGTAGTATAGGGACTTATTGGGATGAGCAGTTCTTC; CDR3aa: CASSIGTYWDEQFF
d_gene: .; v_gene: TRBV20-1; j_gene: TRBJ2-7; abundance: few; CDR3nt: TGCAGTGGAACGGGACGTTACTCCTACGAGCAGTACTTC; CDR3aa: CSGTGRYSYEQYF
d_gene: .; v_gene: TRBV27; j_gene: TRBJ1-2; abundance: .; CDR3nt: TGTGCCAGCAGGTTGATCGGGCAGGGTCTCGATGGCTACACCTTC; CDR3aa: CASRLIGQGLDGYTF
d_gene: TRBD2; v_gene: TRBV12-3/TRBV12-4; j_gene: TRBJ2-1; abundance: .; CDR3nt: TGTGCCAGCAGCCGCGGGGGGGGGAATGAGCAGTTCTTC; CDR3aa: CASSRGGGNEQFF
d_gene: TRBD2; v_gene: TRBV20-1; j_gene: TRBJ2-1; abundance: few; CDR3nt: TGCAGTGCCCCATCCCCTAGCGGGGGGCGCTCCTACAATGAGCAGTTCTTC; CDR3aa: CSAPSPSGGRSYNEQFF
d_gene: .; v_gene: TRBV5-1; j_gene: TRBJ1-1; abundance: .; CDR3nt: TGCGCCAGCAGCCCTCAGAGAGGACTGAACACTGAAGCTTTCTTT; CDR3aa: CASSPQRGLNTEAFF
d_gene: .; v_gene: TRBV21-1; j_gene: TRBJ2-7; abundance: few; CDR3nt: TGTGCCAGCAGACACCGGACGAGAAAAAACTACGAGCAGTACTTC; CDR3aa: CASRHRTRKNYEQYF
d_gene: .; v_gene: TRBV20-1; j_gene: TRBJ1-3; abundance: .; CDR3nt: TGCAGTGCTAGAGCGTTACAGACTGGAAACACCATATATTTT; CDR3aa: CSARALQTGNTIYF
d_gene: .; v_gene: TRBV4-3; j_gene: TRBJ2-3; abundance: few; CDR3nt: TGCGCCAGCAGCCAAGACGTAAGGACCTCAGATACGCAGTATTTT; CDR3aa: CASSQDVRTSDTQYF
d_gene: .; v_gene: TRBV7-2; j_gene: TRBJ2-3; abundance: .; CDR3nt: TGTGCCAGCAGCCCAAAAATGGGGACGGGTGGAGATACGCAGTATTTT; CDR3aa: CASSPKMGTGGDTQYF
d_gene: TRBD1; v_gene: TRBV5-1; j_gene: TRBJ1-4; abundance: few; CDR3nt: TGCGCCAGCAGTCGCGGACAGGGTGGCGAAAAACTGTTTTTT; CDR3aa: CASSRGQGGEKLFF
d_gene: TRBD1; v_gene: TRBV5-1; j_gene: TRBJ1-2; abundance: few; CDR3nt: TGCGCCAGCAGCTTGGACAGGGGAGCTAACTATGGCTACACCTTC; CDR3aa: CASSLDRGANYGYTF
d_gene: .; v_gene: TRBV6-2/TRBV6-3; j_gene: TRBJ1-1; abundance: few; CDR3nt: TGTGCCAGCGTTTACGACATAGGGGTCCGGAAATCGGGTACCACTGAAGCTTTCTTT; CDR3aa: CASVYDIGVRKSGTTEAFF
d_gene: TRBD1; v_gene: TRBV5-1; j_gene: TRBJ2-7; abundance: .; CDR3nt: TGCGCCAGCAGCTTAAATTTCGGGACAGCCTCCTACGAGCAGTACTTC; CDR3aa: CASSLNFGTASYEQYF
d_gene: .; v_gene: TRBV7-9; j_gene: TRBJ2-1; abundance: .; CDR3nt: TGTGCCAGCAATCAGGTCCTTGAGCAGTTCTTC; CDR3aa: CASNQVLEQFF
d_gene: .; v_gene: TRBV18; j_gene: TRBJ1-1; abundance: few; CDR3nt: TGTGCCAGCTCACCAGGCATGGGGAGGGCGACTGAAGCTTTCTTT; CDR3aa: CASSPGMGRATEAFF
d_gene: TRBD2; v_gene: TRBV12-3/TRBV12-4; j_gene: TRBJ2-3; abundance: few; CDR3nt: TGTGCCAGCAGGATAGCGGGGGGGACAGATACGCAGTATTTT; CDR3aa: CASRIAGGTDTQYF